Shown below are 31 T cell receptor beta chains from a single sample sequenced in a study of cytomegalovirus exposure and HLA in healthy donors. The PCR used 60 Vbeta and 13 Jbeta primers. Clones were sequenced by immunoSEQ multiplex PCR, and TCRdb holds only the in-frame ones, with some missing. The data hold about 160,000 clones, with approximately 77% observed a single time. The material sequenced was PBMCs. These receptors came from a man aged 25 to 40 in good health and CMV-seropositive.

The J gene is TRBJ1-4, the V gene TRBV25-1, with D unresolved. CDR1 is MGHDK, CDR2 SYGVNS, per germline. V gave up 7 bases and J gave up 10 bases, with 7 bases separating them. The CDR3 spans 10 residues. The CDR3 nucleotides are TGTGCCAGCAAAAGAGGAAAACTGTTTTTT. As protein: CASKRGKLFF.

V usage is TRBV30 and J usage is TRBJ1-3; 8 bases are a match to TRBD1. Germline trimming cut 4 bases from V and 0 bases from J; bases unmatched to any gene: 2. CDR3 length: 14 amino acids. Looked up from germline, CDR1 is GTSNPN and CDR2 is SVGIG (reference sequence). CDR3 protein: CAWTGGFSGNTIYF. CDR3 sequence (DNA): TGTGCCTGGACAGGGGGCTTCTCTGGAAACACCATATATTTT.

V is TRBV28 and J is TRBJ2-2; D uncertain. The CDR3 totals 13 residues. The germline V gene has CDR1 MDHEN and CDR2 SYDVKM. V shed 5 bases and J shed 1 base, with 5 bases lying between them. The CDR3 spells CASSNRNTGELFF. For the CDR3, the DNA is TGTGCCAGCAGTAACAGGAACACCGGGGAGCTGTTTTTT.

This rearrangement joins TRBV7-2 to TRBJ2-7; weak D call: TRBD1 (6 bases). Trimming left V 0 bases short and J 7 bases short, with 13 bases between. Germline values: CDR1 SGHTA, CDR2 FQGNSA. This CDR3 is built from 14 residues. In nucleotides, the CDR3 is TGTGCCAGCAGCTTAGCGGGGGCTTATCCAGAGCAGTACTTC. Amino acid sequence: CASSLAGAYPEQYF.

This clone appeared a single time. The J gene is TRBJ2-7, the V gene TRBV27; 7 bases fit TRBD1. V dropped 3 bases and J dropped 0; count of bases not matched to a gene: 5. Germline CDR1 and CDR2: MNHEY and SMNVEV (reference sequence). The CDR3 has 15 residues. This chain's CDR3 is CASSLRGPSSYEQYF. The CDR3 DNA sequence: TGTGCCAGCAGTTTGAGGGGGCCCAGCTCCTACGAGCAGTACTTC.

The chain links TRBV9 to TRBJ2-3; 9 bases match TRBD1. The CDR3 is 15 amino acids. From germline, CDR1 is SGDLS and CDR2 YYNGEE. Germline trimming cut 4 bases from V and 2 bases from J; bases unmatched to any gene: 5. CDR3 sequence reads: CASSRDRGDTDTQYF. The CDR3 DNA reads TGTGCCAGCAGCCGAGACAGGGGGGACACAGATACGCAGTATTTT. Variable domain in full (rest from reference TRBV9 and TRBJ2-3): DSGVTQTPKHLITATGQRVTLRCSPRSGDLSVYWYQQSLDQGLQFLIQYYNGEERAKGNILERFSAQQFPDLHSELNLSSLELGDSALYFCASSRDRGDTDTQYFGPGTRLTVL.

This chain uses TRBV7-3 with TRBJ1-2; 8 bases fit TRBD1. Per the germline V gene, CDR1 is SGHTA and CDR2 is FQGTGA. Losses at the gene ends were 5 bases for V and 13 bases for J; bases not matched to a gene: 9. This CDR3 comprises 12 residues. The CDR3 nucleotides are TGTGCCAGCAGCAATCGGACAGGGCGGTTCACCTTC. Protein sequence: CASSNRTGRFTF.

The chain uses TRBV14 and TRBJ2-7; TRBD1 aligns across 9 bases. Germline trimming cut 6 bases from V and 2 bases from J; bases unmatched to any gene: 5. CDR1 SGHDN and CDR2 FVKESK come from the germline V gene. This CDR3 spans 14 amino acids. The CDR3 protein is CASSLQGATYEQYF. The CDR3 nucleotides read TGTGCCAGCAGTCTACAGGGGGCTACCTACGAGCAGTACTTC.

This clone has just a few counts. This chain joins TRBV4-1 and TRBJ1-5; the match to TRBD1 covers 7 bases. CDR3 size: 17 residues. Trimming took 1 base from V and 5 from J; bases not matched to a gene: 11. Per the germline V gene, CDR1 is MGHRA and CDR2 is YSYEKL. CDR3 sequence (DNA): TGCGCCAGCAGCCAAGCTCGGGCCAGGGGGAGAGATCAGCCCCAGCATTTT. Its protein is CASSQARARGRDQPQHF.

This clone has only one observation. The chain carries TRBV2 and TRBJ1-6, with TRBD1 as a possible D gene (6 bases). Trimming pared 4 bases from V and 1 base from J, leaving 23 bases between. From germline, CDR1 is SNHLY and CDR2 FYNNEI. The CDR3 consists of 20 residues. The CDR3 DNA is TGTGCCAGCAGTGGTTATGGGGATTTTACAGGGTCGTCCTATAATTCACCCCTCCACTTT. As protein: CASSGYGDFTGSSYNSPLHF.

This chain links TRBV7-6 with TRBJ2-5; TRBD1 agrees at 8 bases. The V and J ends lost 1 base and 4 bases, in that order; junction bases with no gene match: 8. This CDR3 spans 16 amino acids. In germline, CDR1 is SGHVS, CDR2 FNYEAQ. Here the CDR3 reads CASSLGRAGGRETQYF. The DNA of the CDR3 is TGTGCCAGCAGCTTAGGGCGTGCAGGGGGCCGAGAGACCCAGTACTTC.

V usage is TRBV5-4 and J usage is TRBJ2-7; 10 bases map to TRBD1. Per the germline V gene, CDR1 is SGHNT and CDR2 is YYREEE (reference sequence). J lost 6 bases, V lost 3 bases, and 9 bases had no gene match. The CDR3 is 15 residues long. The CDR3, as DNA: TGTGCCAGCAGCTCGACAGGGGGCGAACCCATCGAGCAGTACTTC. Its protein product is CASSSTGGEPIEQYF.

CDR3 nucleotides: TGTGCCAGCAGTTTAGGGGACAGGGAGGCACCCCTCCACTTT. Translated: CASSLGDREAPLHF. The chain combines TRBV28 with TRBJ1-6; 9 bases agree with TRBD1. The germline V gene has CDR1 MDHEN and CDR2 SYDVKM. The CDR3 contains 14 residues. The V gene end was trimmed by 2 bases and the J gene end by 11 bases; junction bases not matched to a gene: 4.

This chain uses TRBV6-1 with TRBJ2-1; 8 bases are a match to TRBD2. The germline V gene has CDR1 MNHNS and CDR2 SASEGT. J gave up 5 bases and V 7 bases, and 7 bases lay outside the gene matches. This CDR3 region has 14 residues. CDR3: CASITGGMDNEQFF. The CDR3 DNA sequence: TGTGCCAGCATTACGGGGGGGATGGACAATGAGCAGTTCTTC.

This clone was detected once. The V gene is TRBV7-2, the J gene TRBJ2-5; TRBD2 agrees at 14 bases. V lost 0 bases, J lost 5 bases, and 5 bases stayed unmatched. This CDR3 contains 17 residues. The germline V gene encodes CDR1 SGHTA and CDR2 FQGNSA. CDR3 residues: CASSLARLAGGVETQYF. In DNA form, the CDR3 reads TGTGCCAGCAGCTTAGCCCGACTAGCGGGGGGGGTGGAGACCCAGTACTTC.

The chain has TRBV28 and TRBJ1-2; maybe TRBD1 (5 bases). The CDR3 is made up of 12 amino acids. Trimming stripped 9 bases from V and 2 bases from J, with 10 bases between. Germline V CDR1 and CDR2: MDHEN, SYDVKM. The CDR3 here is CASKTANYGYTF. In DNA, the CDR3 is TGTGCCAGTAAGACAGCAAACTATGGCTACACCTTC.

The CDR3 sequence: CASSGREETQYF. The CDR3 region has the DNA TGTGCCAGCAGCGGCAGGGAAGAGACCCAGTACTTC. The rearrangement links TRBV11-3 to TRBJ2-5, with D possibly matching TRBD1 (5 bases). Trimming removed 5 bases at V and 3 bases at J, with 7 bases between. The CDR3 extends over 12 amino acids. Germline CDR1 reads SGHNT; CDR2 reads YENEEA.

On this clone: The sample carries other DNA sequences with the same CDR3. This rearrangement joins TRBV2 to TRBJ2-7; weak D call: TRBD2 (6 bases). Trimming cost V 1 base and J 4 bases, with 14 bases left between them. CDR1 and CDR2 from the germline V gene are SNHLY and FYNNEI. This CDR3 has 15 residues. In nucleotides, the CDR3 is TGTGCCAGCAGTGAAGGGCGGGGTCCCCCGTACGAGCAGTACTTC. It codes for CASSEGRGPPYEQYF.

The chain is built from TRBV19 and TRBJ2-5; 8 bases line up with TRBD2. This CDR3 is built from 14 residues. Losses at the gene ends were 6 bases for V and 1 base for J; bases not matched to a gene: 4. Germline CDR1 LNHDA, CDR2 SQIVND (reference sequence). CDR3 region: CASSKRGGQETQYF. CDR3 DNA sequence: TGTGCCAGTAGCAAACGGGGGGGCCAAGAGACCCAGTACTTC.

This clone was seen more than once but under ten times. The chain employs TRBV2 and TRBJ2-5; perhaps TRBD1 as D (6 bases). The CDR3 runs 14 residues. Germline values: CDR1 SNHLY, CDR2 FYNNEI. V was cut by 6 bases and J by 4 bases, with 15 bases left in between. CDR3 sequence (DNA): TGTGCCAGCAGCGATAACAGGGAAGGAGAGACCCAGTACTTC. Translated: CASSDNREGETQYF.

The V and J genes are TRBV7-2 and TRBJ2-3; no clear D. CDR1 and CDR2 from the germline V gene are SGHTA and FQGNSA. V lost 5 bases and J 0 bases, leaving 12 bases between the germline ends. This CDR3 comprises 15 residues. Here the CDR3 DNA reads TGTGCCAGCAGCACAGCCCCAGGTAGCACAGATACGCAGTATTTT. The encoded protein is CASSTAPGSTDTQYF.

This sequence joins TRBV19 and TRBJ1-6, with a tentative D call TRBD1 (5 bases). The V and J ends lost 2 bases and 7 bases respectively, with 12 bases between them. The CDR3 runs to 15 residues. Germline V CDR1 and CDR2: LNHDA, SQIVND (reference sequence). The CDR3 loop reads CASSIMTASNSPLHF. DNA of the CDR3: TGTGCCAGTAGTATAATGACAGCTTCGAATTCACCCCTCCACTTT.

The rearrangement uses TRBV7-9 and TRBJ1-1; TRBD1 agrees at 8 bases. Germline V gene data show CDR1 as SEHNR and CDR2 as FQNEAQ (reference sequence). V lost 5 bases, J lost 6 bases, and 11 bases stayed unmatched. There are 15 residues in the CDR3. The CDR3 region has the DNA TGTGCCAGCAGCCTACCAGACAGGGGTTCTGCTGAAGCTTTCTTT. It codes for CASSLPDRGSAEAFF.

With respect to this clone: At one of its ends the junction is not consistent with the germline gene, which may arise from a read error. The V and J genes are TRBV9 and TRBJ1-5; no reliable D call. CDR3 length: 14 amino acids. The germline V gene has CDR1 SGDLS and CDR2 YYNGEE. CDR3 in amino acids: CASSPRASSQPQHF. CDR3 in DNA: TGTGCCAGCAGCCCCCGCGCTAGCAGTCAGCCCCAGCATTTT. The full variable domain, its missing parts supplied by reference TRBV9 and TRBJ1-5, is DSGVTQTPKHLITATGQRVTLRCSPRSGDLSVYWYQQSLDQGLQFLIQYYNGEERAKGNILERFSAQQFPDLHSELNLSSLELGDSALYFCASSPRASSQPQHFGDGTRLSIL.

To note about this clone: One junction end disagrees with the germline gene, perhaps due to a read error. The chain is built from TRBV7-2 and TRBJ2-3, with a tentative D call TRBD2 (5 bases). The CDR3 has 16 amino acids. The germline V gene has CDR1 SGHTA and CDR2 FQGNSA. CDR3 loop: CASSLEALGTWDTHYF. The CDR3 DNA reads as TGTGCCAGCAGCTTAGAGGCACTAGGAACATGGGATACGCATTATTTT. Full variable domain (missing parts from reference TRBV7-2 and TRBJ2-3): GAGVSQSPSNKVTEKGKDVELRCDPISGHTALYWYRQSLGQGLEFLIYFQGNSAPDKSGLPSDRFSAERTGGSVSTLTIQRTQQEDSAVYLCASSLEALGTWDTHYFGPGTRLTVL.

The rearrangement uses TRBV5-1 and TRBJ2-7; tentatively, D is TRBD1 (6 bases). Germline V gene sequence: CDR1 SGHRS, CDR2 YFSETQ. V dropped 3 bases and J dropped 2 bases, with 9 bases sitting between them. The CDR3 length is 13 residues. CDR3: CASSYGQTYEQYF. The CDR3 region has the DNA TGCGCCAGCAGCTACGGACAGACCTACGAGCAGTACTTC.

The gene calls are TRBV27 and TRBJ1-5; TRBD1 matches at 8 bases. The CDR3 spans 14 residues. CDR1 is MNHEY and CDR2 is SMNVEV in the germline V gene (reference sequence). Trimming took 4 bases from V and 5 from J; bases not matched to a gene: 4. In nucleotides, the CDR3 is TGTGCCAGCAGTTCCGACAGGGGAGATCAGCCCCAGCATTTT. It is translated as CASSSDRGDQPQHF.

This clone was seen only once. Within the sample, other DNA sequences also encode this same CDR3. The genes are TRBV5-1 and TRBJ1-6; D gene uncertain. This CDR3 region has 13 residues. Per germline, CDR1 SGHRS and CDR2 YFSETQ. The V end was cut by 4 bases, the J end by 10 bases, with 12 bases between. This CDR3 reads CASSLAGRSPLHF. The CDR3 nucleotides read TGCGCCAGCAGCCTGGCGGGTCGGTCACCCCTCCACTTT.

The chain couples TRBV28 to TRBJ2-3, with TRBD2 identical over 8 bases. The length of the CDR3 is 15 residues. Trimming at V came to 5 bases and at J to 0 bases, leaving 4 bases not matched to a gene. Germline CDR1 is MDHEN and CDR2 is SYDVKM. The CDR3 DNA reads TGTGCCAGCAGTGGATCTAGCGGGAGCACAGATACGCAGTATTTT. It translates to CASSGSSGSTDTQYF.

The chain combines TRBV28 with TRBJ1-1; D is perhaps TRBD1 (6 bases). CDR3 length equals 13 residues. V was pared by 5 bases and J by 6 bases, with 13 bases between. Germline CDR1 reads MDHEN; CDR2 reads SYDVKM. The CDR3 is CASSGGANAEAFF. The CDR3 DNA reads as TGTGCCAGCAGTGGGGGCGCTAACGCTGAAGCTTTCTTT. Drawing the rest from reference TRBV28 and TRBJ1-1, the complete variable domain is DVKVTQSSRYLVKRTGEKVFLECVQDMDHENMFWYRQDPGLGLRLIYFSYDVKMKEKGDIPEGYSVSREKKERFSLILESASTNQTSMYLCASSGGANAEAFFGQGTRLTVV.

The CDR3 is CASSFTGSLNEQYF. CDR3 DNA: TGCGCCAGCAGCTTCACGGGATCTCTAAACGAGCAGTACTTC. This rearrangement joins TRBV5-1 to TRBJ2-7; maybe TRBD2 (5 bases). V was clipped by 2 bases and J by 5 bases, with 14 bases between them. This CDR3 is built from 14 residues. Per germline, CDR1 SGHRS and CDR2 YFSETQ.